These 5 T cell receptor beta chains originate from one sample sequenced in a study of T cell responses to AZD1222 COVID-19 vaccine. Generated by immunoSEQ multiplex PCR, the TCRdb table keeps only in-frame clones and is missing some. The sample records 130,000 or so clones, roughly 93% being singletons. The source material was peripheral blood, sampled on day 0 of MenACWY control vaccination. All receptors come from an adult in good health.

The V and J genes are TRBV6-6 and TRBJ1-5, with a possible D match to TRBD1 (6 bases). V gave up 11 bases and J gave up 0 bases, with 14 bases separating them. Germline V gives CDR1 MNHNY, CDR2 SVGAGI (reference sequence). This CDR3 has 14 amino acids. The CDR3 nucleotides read TGTGCCGTCTCAACAGGGAATAGCAATCAGCCCCAGCATTTT. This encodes CAVSTGNSNQPQHF.

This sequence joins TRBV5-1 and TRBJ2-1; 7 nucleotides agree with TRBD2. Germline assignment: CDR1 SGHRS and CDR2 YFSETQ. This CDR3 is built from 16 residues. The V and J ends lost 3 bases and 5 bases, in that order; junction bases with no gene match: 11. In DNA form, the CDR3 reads TGCGCCAGCAGCTCGACGACTAGCTTGCCAGACAATGAGCAGTTCTTC. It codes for CASSSTTSLPDNEQFF.

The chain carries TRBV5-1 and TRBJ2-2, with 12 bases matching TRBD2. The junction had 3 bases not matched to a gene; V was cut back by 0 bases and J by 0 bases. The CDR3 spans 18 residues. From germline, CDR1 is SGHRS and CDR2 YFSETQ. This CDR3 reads CASSLGLAGESNTGELFF. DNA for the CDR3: TGCGCCAGCAGCTTGGGACTAGCGGGAGAGTCGAACACCGGGGAGCTGTTTTTT.

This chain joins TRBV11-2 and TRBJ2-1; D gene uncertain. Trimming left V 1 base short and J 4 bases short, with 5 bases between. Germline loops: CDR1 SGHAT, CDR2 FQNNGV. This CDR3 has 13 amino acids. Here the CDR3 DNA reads TGTGCCAGCAGCTTAGGATTTTACAATGAGCAGTTCTTC. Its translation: CASSLGFYNEQFF.

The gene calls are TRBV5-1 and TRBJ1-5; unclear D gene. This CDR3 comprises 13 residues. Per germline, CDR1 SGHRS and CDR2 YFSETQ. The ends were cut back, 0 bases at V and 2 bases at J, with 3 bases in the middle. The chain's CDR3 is CASSLAGNQPQHF. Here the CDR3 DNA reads TGCGCCAGCAGCTTGGCAGGCAATCAGCCCCAGCATTTT.